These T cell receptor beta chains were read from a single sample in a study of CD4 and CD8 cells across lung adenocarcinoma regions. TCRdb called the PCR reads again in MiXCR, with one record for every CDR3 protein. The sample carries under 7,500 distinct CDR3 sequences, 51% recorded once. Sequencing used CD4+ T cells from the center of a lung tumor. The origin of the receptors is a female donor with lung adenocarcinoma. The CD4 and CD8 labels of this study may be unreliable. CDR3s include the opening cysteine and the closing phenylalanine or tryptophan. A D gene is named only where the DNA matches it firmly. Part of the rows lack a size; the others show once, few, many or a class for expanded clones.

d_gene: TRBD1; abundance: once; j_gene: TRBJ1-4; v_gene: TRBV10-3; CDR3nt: TGTGCCATCAGCAGGGGGGCTGCAACTAATGAAAAACTGTTTTTT; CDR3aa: CAISRGAATNEKLFF
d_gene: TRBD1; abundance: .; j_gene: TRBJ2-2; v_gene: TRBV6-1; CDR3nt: TGTGCCAGCAGTGTTGGTCGGGGACAGGGAGTCACCGGGGAGCTGTTTTTT; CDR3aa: CASSVGRGQGVTGELFF
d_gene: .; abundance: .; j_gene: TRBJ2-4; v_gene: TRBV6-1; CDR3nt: TGTGCCAGCCGCGTCTCGGGGCTGAGAGCCAAAAACACTCAGTACTTT; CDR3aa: CASRVSGLRAKNTQYF
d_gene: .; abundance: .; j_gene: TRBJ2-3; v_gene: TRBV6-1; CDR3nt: TGTGCCAGCAGTGAATGGGGAGGTAACACCGGTACGCAGTATTTT; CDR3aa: CASSEWGGNTGTQYF
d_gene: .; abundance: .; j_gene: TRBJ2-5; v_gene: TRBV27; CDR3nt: TGTGCCAGCAGTTCCGAGGTTCTCGCGGGCGGGGTCAAAGAGACCCAGTACTTT; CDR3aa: CASSSEVLAGGVKETQYF
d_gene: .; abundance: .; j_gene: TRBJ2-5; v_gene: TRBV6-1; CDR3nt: TGTGCCAGCATGAGGTTGGGGGTAGAGACCCAGTACTTC; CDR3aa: CASMRLGVETQYF
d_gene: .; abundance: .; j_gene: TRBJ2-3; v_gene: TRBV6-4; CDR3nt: TGTGGCGTCTCGGGGCAGTGTGGCAAAGACACTCAGTATTTT; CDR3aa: CGVSGQCGKDTQYF
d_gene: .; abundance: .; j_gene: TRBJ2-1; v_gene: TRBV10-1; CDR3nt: TGCGCCACCCAAGGGATCTCAAATGAGCAGTTCTTC; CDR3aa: CATQGISNEQFF
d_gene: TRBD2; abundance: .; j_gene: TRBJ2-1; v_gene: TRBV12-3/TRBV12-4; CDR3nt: TGTGCCAGCAGTTGGTTTACTTTCTTGCGGGAGAGGTCCTACAATGAGCAGTTCTTC; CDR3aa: CASSWFTFLRERSYNEQFF
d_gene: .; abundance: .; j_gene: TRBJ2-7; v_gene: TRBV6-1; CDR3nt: TGTGCCAGCAGTGAAAACCCAGGATTGAACACCGAGGAGCAGTACTTC; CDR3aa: CASSENPGLNTEEQYF
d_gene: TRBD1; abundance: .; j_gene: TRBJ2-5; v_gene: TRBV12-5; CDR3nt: TGTGCTAGTGGCAGACAGGGACGGGAGACCCAGTACTTC; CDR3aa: CASGRQGRETQYF
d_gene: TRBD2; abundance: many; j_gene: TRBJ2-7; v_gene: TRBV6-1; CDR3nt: TGTGCCAGCAGCGAGACTAGCGGGAGATTGTACGAGCAGTACTTC; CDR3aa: CASSETSGRLYEQYF
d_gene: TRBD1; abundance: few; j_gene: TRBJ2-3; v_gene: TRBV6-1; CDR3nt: TGTGCCAGCAGACAGGGGGCAGATACGCAGTATTTT; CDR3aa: CASRQGADTQYF
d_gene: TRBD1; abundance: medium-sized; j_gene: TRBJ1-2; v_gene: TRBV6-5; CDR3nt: TGTGCCAGCAGCACAGAACCGGGACAGGGTGACTATGGCTACACCTTC; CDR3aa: CASSTEPGQGDYGYTF
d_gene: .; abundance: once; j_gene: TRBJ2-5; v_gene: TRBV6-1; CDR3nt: TGTGCCAGCAGACAGGACCAAGAGACCCAGTACTTC; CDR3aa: CASRQDQETQYF
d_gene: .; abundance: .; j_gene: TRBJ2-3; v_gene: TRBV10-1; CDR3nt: TGCGCCACCGGGGTCCGTGACCCAGATACGCAGTATTTT; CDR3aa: CATGVRDPDTQYF
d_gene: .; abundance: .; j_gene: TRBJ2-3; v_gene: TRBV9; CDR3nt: TGTGCCAGCAGCGCGACCCTTACAGGGTCGGGGACAGATACGCAGTATTTT; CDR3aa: CASSATLTGSGTDTQYF
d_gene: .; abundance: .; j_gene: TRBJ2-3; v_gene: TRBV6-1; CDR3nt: TGTGCCAGCAGTGAAGAAGGTGTGGGCTCAGATACGCAGTATTTT; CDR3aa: CASSEEGVGSDTQYF
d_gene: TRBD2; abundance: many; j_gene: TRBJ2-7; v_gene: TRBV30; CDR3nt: TGTGCCTGGGCGGATCCGGGACTAGCGATCTACGAGCAGTACTTC; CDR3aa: CAWADPGLAIYEQYF
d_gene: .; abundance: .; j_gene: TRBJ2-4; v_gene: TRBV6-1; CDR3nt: TGTGCCAGCACGGAACCTAGAGCCAAAAACATGCAGTACTTC; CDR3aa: CASTEPRAKNMQYF
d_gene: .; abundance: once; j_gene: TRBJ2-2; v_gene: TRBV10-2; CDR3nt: TGCGCCAGCAGCGGAGACAGTCTTCCCGGGGAGCTGTTTTTT; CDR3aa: CASSGDSLPGELFF
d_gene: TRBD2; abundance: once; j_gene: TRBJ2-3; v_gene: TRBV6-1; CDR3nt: TGTGCGAGCAGTGAAGCTAGCGGCCCAGATACGCAGTACTTT; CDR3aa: CASSEASGPDTQYF
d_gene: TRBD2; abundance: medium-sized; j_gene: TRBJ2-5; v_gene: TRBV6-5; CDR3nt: TGTGCCAGCAGTTACCCTCCCTCAGCGGGAGGGCGTTTAGAGACCCAGTACTTC; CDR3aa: CASSYPPSAGGRLETQYF
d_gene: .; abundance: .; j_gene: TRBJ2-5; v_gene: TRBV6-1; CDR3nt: TGTGCCAGCAGTGAAGCGACTGGACTAACAGGGACCCAGTACTTC; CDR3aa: CASSEATGLTGTQYF
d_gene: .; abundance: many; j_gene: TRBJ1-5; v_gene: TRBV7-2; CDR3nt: TGTGCCAGCAGCGCCCGGGGGGGGCAGCCCCAGCATTTT; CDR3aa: CASSARGGQPQHF
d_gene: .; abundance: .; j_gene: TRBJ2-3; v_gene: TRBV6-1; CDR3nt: TGTGCCAGCAGTAAGGTTGGGGATACGCAGTATTTT; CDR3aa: CASSKVGDTQYF
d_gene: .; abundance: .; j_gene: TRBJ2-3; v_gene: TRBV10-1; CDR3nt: TGCGCCACCGAACTAGAAGGCCCAGAGACGCAGTATTTT; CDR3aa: CATELEGPETQYF
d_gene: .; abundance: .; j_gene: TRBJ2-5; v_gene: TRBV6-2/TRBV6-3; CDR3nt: TGTGCCAGCAGGTACGGAGGGGGAAGCCCAGATACCCAGTACTTC; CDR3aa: CASRYGGGSPDTQYF
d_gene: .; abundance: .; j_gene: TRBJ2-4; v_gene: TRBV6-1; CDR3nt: TGTGCCAGCAGTCTCGGGACGTCCTTAGCCAAAAACATTCAGTACTTC; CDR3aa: CASSLGTSLAKNIQYF
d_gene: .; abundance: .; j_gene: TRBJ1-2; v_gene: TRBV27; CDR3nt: TGTGCCAGCAGTATAACAGGGTTGAGGAATGGCTACACCTTC; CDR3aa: CASSITGLRNGYTF
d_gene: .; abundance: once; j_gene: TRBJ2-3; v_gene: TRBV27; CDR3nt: TGTGCCAGCATCCGTGTGGGGGTTGGAGATACGCAGTATTTT; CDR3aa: CASIRVGVGDTQYF
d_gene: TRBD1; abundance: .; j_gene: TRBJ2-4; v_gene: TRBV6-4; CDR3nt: TGTGCCAGCAGGGGACAGGGTGCCAAAGACACGCAGTACTTC; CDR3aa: CASRGQGAKDTQYF
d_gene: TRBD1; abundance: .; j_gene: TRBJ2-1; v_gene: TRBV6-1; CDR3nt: TGTGCCAGCAGCGGGGATGGGAACACAGGGGAGCAGTTTTTT; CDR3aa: CASSGDGNTGEQFF
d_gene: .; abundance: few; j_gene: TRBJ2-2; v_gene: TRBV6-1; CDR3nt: TGTGCCAGCAGTAGGCTGCCAGGCCAAAACGGGGAGCTGTTTTTT; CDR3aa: CASSRLPGQNGELFF
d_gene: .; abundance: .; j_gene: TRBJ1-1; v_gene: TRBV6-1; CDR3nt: TGTGCCAGCAGTGTTGGCAGAGCGAACACTGAAGCTTTCTTT; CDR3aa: CASSVGRANTEAFF
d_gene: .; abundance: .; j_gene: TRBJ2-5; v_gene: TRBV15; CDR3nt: TGTGCCACCAGCAGAGGGCCGGGCAGCGAAAACACCCAGTACTTC; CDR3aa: CATSRGPGSENTQYF
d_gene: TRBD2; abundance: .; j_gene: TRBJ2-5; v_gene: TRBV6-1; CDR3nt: TGTGCCAGGGCTTTCGGTAGCGGGAGCCAAGAGACCCAGTACTTC; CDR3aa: CARAFGSGSQETQYF
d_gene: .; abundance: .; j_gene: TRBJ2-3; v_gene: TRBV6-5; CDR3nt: TGTGCCAGCAGTTACTCGATCCAGAGGACAGATACGCAGTATTTT; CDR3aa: CASSYSIQRTDTQYF
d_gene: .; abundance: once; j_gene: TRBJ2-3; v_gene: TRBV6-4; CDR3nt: TGTGCCAGCAGCTCAGGGGGGGGAGACACAGATACGCAGTATTTT; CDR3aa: CASSSGGGDTDTQYF
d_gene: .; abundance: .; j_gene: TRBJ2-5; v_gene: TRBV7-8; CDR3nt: TGTGCCAGCAGCACCGGAATTTCGGAGACCCAGTACTTC; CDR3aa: CASSTGISETQYF
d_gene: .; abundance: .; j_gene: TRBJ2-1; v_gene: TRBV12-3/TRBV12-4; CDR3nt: TGTGCCAGCACCGTCTCGGGAGCCTCCTACAATGAGCAGTTCTTC; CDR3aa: CASTVSGASYNEQFF
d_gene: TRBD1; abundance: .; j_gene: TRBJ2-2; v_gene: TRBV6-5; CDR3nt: TGTGCCAGCAGTACTACTTTAGGGACAGCGAACACCGGGGAGCTGTTTTTT; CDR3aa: CASSTTLGTANTGELFF
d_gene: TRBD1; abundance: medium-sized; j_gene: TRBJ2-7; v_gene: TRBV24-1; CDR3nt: TGTGCCACCAGTAAGACAGGGTATTCTGACGAGCAGTACTTC; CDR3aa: CATSKTGYSDEQYF
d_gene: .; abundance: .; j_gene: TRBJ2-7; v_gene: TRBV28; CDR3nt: TGTGCCAGCAGTTGGGACCAATCCTACGAGCAGTACTTC; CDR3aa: CASSWDQSYEQYF
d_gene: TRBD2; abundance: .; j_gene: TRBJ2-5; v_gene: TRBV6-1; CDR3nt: TGTGCCAGCAGTCTGACTAGCGGGCAGAACACAGAGACCCAGTACTTC; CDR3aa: CASSLTSGQNTETQYF
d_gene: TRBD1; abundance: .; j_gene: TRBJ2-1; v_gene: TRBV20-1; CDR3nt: TGCAGTGCTAGAGGGACAGGGGGCAGGCAGTTCTTC; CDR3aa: CSARGTGGRQFF
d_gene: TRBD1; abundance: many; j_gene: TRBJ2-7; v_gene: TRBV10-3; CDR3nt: TGTGCCATCACCGGGACAGAAAAGCCCTACGAGCAGTACTTC; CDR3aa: CAITGTEKPYEQYF
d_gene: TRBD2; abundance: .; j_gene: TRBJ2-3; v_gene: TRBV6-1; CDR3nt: TGTGCCAGCAGTGAAGGTCTGGGCCCGGGGGGAGGCACCACAGACATGCAGTATTTT; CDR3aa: CASSEGLGPGGGTTDMQYF